Below, one T cell receptor (beta chain) is given with its context. Its antigen is unidentified. Germline values: CDR1 MNHEY, CDR2 SMNVEV (reference sequence). V lost 7 bases, J lost 5 bases, and 5 bases stayed unmatched. The CDR3 has 13 amino acids. This sample was taken from a study of post-analysis software for immune sequencing data. Looking at the study overall: Patients had relapsing-remitting, secondary progressive or progressive-relapsing multiple sclerosis; some lacked subtype.

Study results and limitations: Among 4 or 5 TRBV segments more frequent in patients than controls were TRBV5-6, TRBV5-1 and TRBV20-1. Batch-matched samples strongly co-clustered by F measure.

Unique molecular identifiers were carried by the TCR beta cDNA libraries. Researchers reported roughly 0.5 million cDNA molecules coming from roughly 1 to 10 million T cells. From the PCR reads, TCRdb called clonotypes with MiXCR, one entry per CDR3 protein. Among about 770,000 distinct CDR3 sequences listed, around 45% were seen once. This clonotype was sampled from a girl under 18 with multiple sclerosis. The gene calls are TRBV27 and TRBJ2-3; 8 bases are a match to TRBD2. Material for sequencing was blood. The CDR3 bases are TGTGCCAGCAAGCGGGAGTGGGGAGATACGCAGTATTTT. Encoded protein: CASKREWGDTQYF.